This passage covers 29 T cell receptor beta chains from one sample sequenced in a study of identical twins (dated by TCRdb to 2016 to 2018). Libraries were made using 5' RACE. Sequencing took place on an Illumina HiSeq 2000. TCRdb trimmed public reads at Q25 via fastp, called clones via MiXCR and kept in-frame beta chains. CDR3 protein duplicates are merged, each entry listing the most common genes and DNA. The sample table contains under 900,000 distinct CDR3 sequences; only one count was recorded for 15% to 20% of them. The ten largest account for around 12% of the sample. The same sample was also studied in work on T cells expressing NK-cell markers.

Sequencing used PBMCs. Receptors originate from a woman younger than 35 in good health.

The J gene is TRBJ2-5, the V gene TRBV20-1; TRBD1 aligns across 11 bases. With V trimmed by 2 bases and J by 6 bases, 11 bases remained unmatched. Germline CDR1 reads DFQATT; CDR2 reads SNEGSKA (reference sequence). The CDR3 runs 16 residues. The CDR3 loop is CSARPYRGDRGKTQYF. The CDR3 coding sequence is TGCAGTGCTAGACCCTACCGGGGGGACAGGGGGAAGACCCAGTACTTC.

A note on this clonotype: Mismatch with germline at one junction end may stem from a read error. The chain is built from TRBV27 and TRBJ2-7; maybe TRBD1 (5 bases). CDR1 is MNHEY and CDR2 is SMNVEV in the germline V gene (reference sequence). The CDR3 is made up of 14 amino acids. The CDR3 DNA sequence: TGTGCCAGCACCTCCCGAAGGTCTCAGGGCGCCCCTAACTTC. Protein sequence: CASTSRRSQGAPNF.

This clonotype has more than one count but fewer than ten. The rearrangement joins TRBV3-1 to TRBJ1-1; maybe TRBD1 (5 bases). CDR3 length equals 15 residues. The germline V gene has CDR1 LGHDT and CDR2 YNNKEL (reference sequence). Trimming shortened V by 2 bases and J by 4 bases, and 14 bases separated the two germline ends. Written as DNA, the CDR3 is TGTGCCAGCAGCCAAACCGGGACGGCGGGCACTGAAGCTTTCTTT. Translated, it gives CASSQTGTAGTEAFF.

This clonotype was observed a handful of times. The CDR3 region is CASSLMQDNEQFF. The CDR3, as DNA: TGTGCCAGCAGTTTGATGCAGGACAATGAGCAGTTCTTC. The chain uses TRBV12-3 or TRBV12-4 and TRBJ2-1, with D unresolved. This CDR3 contains 13 residues. V dropped 3 bases and J dropped 5 bases, with 8 bases sitting between them.

The J gene is TRBJ2-7, the V gene TRBV3-1; TRBD2 is a possible D gene (7 bases). The CDR3 has 13 amino acids. Trimming removed 8 bases from V and 2 bases from J, with 13 bases in between. Germline-derived CDR1 and CDR2 are LGHDT and YNNKEL (reference sequence). This chain's CDR3 is CASRGGGAYEQYF. The CDR3 DNA follows: TGTGCCAGCCGAGGAGGGGGGGCCTACGAGCAGTACTTC.

This clonotype was seen more than once but under ten times. The J gene is TRBJ1-2, the V gene TRBV20-1; D remains ambiguous. The germline V gene encodes CDR1 DFQATT and CDR2 SNEGSKA (reference sequence). Trimming left V 3 bases short and J 0 bases short, with 11 bases between. The CDR3 runs 14 residues. The CDR3 DNA is TGCAGTGCTAGTGAAGGAGTCTCTAACTATGGCTACACCTTC. This sequence encodes CSASEGVSNYGYTF.

The V gene is TRBV6-8, the J gene TRBJ2-1; D is undetermined. The germline CDR1 and CDR2 sequences are MNHGY and SAAAGT. CDR3 length: 8 amino acids. The DNA of the CDR3 is TGTGCAGGTGATAGGTGGTTCTTC. It codes for CAGDRWFF.

This chain connects TRBV2 to TRBJ2-2; unclear D gene. Germline CDR1 reads SNHLY; CDR2 reads FYNNEI. CDR3 length: 12 residues. The V end was cut by 10 bases, the J end by 6 bases, with 12 bases between. The CDR3 DNA reads as TGTGCCACGTCCAGGTTCGCCGGGGAGCTGTTTTTT. As protein: CATSRFAGELFF.

The sample holds a few counts of this clonotype. V gene TRBV7-9 combines with J gene TRBJ2-1, with TRBD2 matching over 8 bases. Looked up from germline, CDR1 is SEHNR and CDR2 is FQNEAQ (reference sequence). Trimming removed 8 bases from V and 10 bases from J; junction bases left unmatched: 13. This CDR3 is 14 amino acids long. The CDR3 sequence: CASARSGLADEQFF. CDR3 bases: TGTGCCAGCGCGAGATCCGGACTAGCAGACGAGCAGTTCTTC.

This clonotype has just a few counts. V is TRBV25-1 and J is TRBJ1-3; weak D call: TRBD1 (5 bases). This CDR3 is built from 15 residues. The germline V gene has CDR1 MGHDK and CDR2 SYGVNS. V was cut by 5 bases and J by 2 bases, with 13 bases left in between. The CDR3 protein is CASSPQGVAGNTIYF. The CDR3 bases are TGTGCCAGCAGTCCCCAGGGAGTTGCTGGAAACACCATATATTTT.

This clonotype showed up just a few times. The J gene is TRBJ2-1, the V gene TRBV12-3 or TRBV12-4; TRBD1 aligns across 9 bases. The CDR3 has 16 residues. V was clipped by 1 base and J by 6 bases; unmatched bases: 7. The CDR3 sequence: CASSLGTGVRINEQFF. In DNA, the CDR3 is TGTGCCAGCAGTTTAGGGACAGGGGTCCGGATCAATGAGCAGTTCTTC.

The chain joins TRBV12-3 or TRBV12-4 to TRBJ2-4; maybe TRBD2 (5 bases). The CDR3 contains 15 residues. Trimming left V 2 bases short and J 5 bases short, with 13 bases between. In nucleotides, the CDR3 is TGTGCCAGCAGTTTAAGAGGGTCGGAGGAAAACATTCAGTACTTC. This codes for CASSLRGSEENIQYF.

The chain has TRBV6-1 and TRBJ2-3; D uncertain. Deletions cut 6 bases from V and 0 bases from J, with 16 bases between. The length of the CDR3 is 16 residues. From germline, CDR1 is MNHNS and CDR2 SASEGT. CDR3 amino acids: CASRGLSSSSTDTQYF. DNA of the CDR3: TGTGCCAGCAGGGGTCTCTCGTCTTCTAGCACAGATACGCAGTATTTT.

This clonotype has more than one count but fewer than ten. The chain employs TRBV9 and TRBJ2-5; D is undetermined. There are 16 residues in the CDR3. Trimming took off 0 bases at V and 0 bases at J, with 12 bases between the two ends. Germline-derived CDR1 and CDR2 are SGDLS and YYNGEE. CDR3 protein: CASSVGVQTYQETQYF. The CDR3 nucleotides read TGTGCCAGCAGCGTAGGGGTCCAGACCTACCAAGAGACCCAGTACTTC.

In this sample, this clonotype turned up a few times. The J gene is TRBJ2-5, the V gene TRBV29-1; weak D call: TRBD1 (5 bases). The germline V gene has CDR1 SQVTM and CDR2 ANQGSEA. This CDR3 contains 15 residues. Trimming shortened V by 0 bases and J by 5 bases, and 16 bases separated the two germline ends. CDR3 amino acids: CSVEDRAGWSETQYF. CDR3 coding DNA: TGCAGCGTTGAAGATCGGGCAGGGTGGTCGGAGACCCAGTACTTC.

This clonotype was counted between two and nine times. CDR3 residues: CASSPSWNTEAFF. In nucleotides, the CDR3 is TGTGCCAGCAGCCCCTCGTGGAACACTGAAGCTTTCTTT. The chain recombines TRBV7-9 with TRBJ1-1; D remains ambiguous. Germline V lookup: CDR1 SEHNR, CDR2 FQNEAQ (reference sequence). The CDR3 covers 13 residues. V lost 5 bases, J lost 1 base, and 8 bases lay in between.

In this sample, this clonotype turned up a few times. J is TRBJ2-3 and V is TRBV12-3 or TRBV12-4; the D is unclear. Trimming cost V 7 bases and J 11 bases, with 22 bases left between them. The CDR3 contains 14 residues. CDR3: CASTFGWPTVGQYF. The DNA of the CDR3 is TGTGCCAGCACCTTTGGGTGGCCCACTGTCGGGCAGTATTTT.

This clonotype was observed a few times. This chain uses TRBV12-3 or TRBV12-4 with TRBJ2-1; D unresolved. V lost 8 bases to trimming and J lost 10 bases, with 12 bases between them. The CDR3 is 11 amino acids. This CDR3 is CASGLPREQFF. Written as DNA, the CDR3 is TGTGCCAGCGGCCTCCCCCGGGAGCAGTTCTTC.

The table lists this clonotype with a few counts. This sequence joins TRBV10-2 and TRBJ2-5; D gene uncertain. The CDR3 contains 15 residues. The germline V gene has CDR1 WSHSY and CDR2 SAAADI. The V end lost 4 bases, the J end lost 1 base, and 13 bases lay between the germline ends. The CDR3 DNA follows: TGCGCCAGCAGTGGGGTGTTAAGGACCCAAGAGACCCAGTACTTC. Translation: CASSGVLRTQETQYF.

This clonotype showed up just a few times. V is TRBV12-3 or TRBV12-4 and J is TRBJ2-7; 7 nucleotides line up with TRBD2. V shed 6 bases, J shed 1 base, and the junction held 6 bases outside the gene matches. There are 14 residues in the CDR3. CDR3 sequence: CASSLLAVSYEQYF. DNA for the CDR3: TGTGCCAGCAGCCTCCTAGCGGTATCCTACGAGCAGTACTTC.

This chain uses TRBV27 with TRBJ2-7; D ambiguous. Per the germline V gene, CDR1 is MNHEY and CDR2 is SMNVEV (reference sequence). The CDR3 consists of 14 residues. Trimming shortened V by 3 bases and J by 3 bases, and 12 bases separated the two germline ends. The CDR3 here is CASSFAVPGYEQYF. The CDR3 nucleotides read TGTGCCAGCAGTTTCGCCGTTCCAGGCTACGAGCAGTACTTC.

The rearrangement uses TRBV2 and TRBJ2-5; 7 bases are a match to TRBD2. CDR1 is SNHLY, CDR2 FYNNEI, per germline. The CDR3 covers 17 residues. V lost 6 bases, J lost 3 bases, and 16 bases stayed unmatched. For the CDR3, the DNA is TGTGCCAGCAGCCTGATAAGCATAGTGGGGACTAAAGAGACCCAGTACTTC. Its protein product is CASSLISIVGTKETQYF.

This clonotype was counted ten times or more. The V gene is TRBV18, the J gene TRBJ1-1; D is perhaps TRBD1 (5 bases). Germline CDR1 and CDR2: KGHSH and LQKENI. The CDR3 contains 14 residues. Trimming pared 2 bases from V and 3 bases from J, leaving 10 bases between. The CDR3 sequence: CASSPVGGDTEAFF. The CDR3 region has the DNA TGTGCCAGCTCACCAGTCGGGGGGGACACTGAAGCTTTCTTT.

The chain carries TRBV7-8 and TRBJ2-3, with 7 nucleotides matching TRBD2. The germline gives CDR1 SGHVS, CDR2 FQNEAQ. This CDR3 has 15 residues. Trimming at V came to 6 bases and at J to 4 bases, leaving 10 bases not matched to a gene. DNA of the CDR3: TGTGCCAGCAGTCGCGGACTAGTTTCCGCAGATACGCAGTATTTT. Translation gives CASSRGLVSADTQYF.

This clonotype has just a few counts. This rearrangement joins TRBV7-2 to TRBJ2-5; 9 bases are shared with TRBD2. V lost 10 bases to trimming and J lost 2 bases; unmatched junction nucleotides: 8. The CDR3 runs to 14 residues. In germline, CDR1 is SGHTA, CDR2 FQGNSA. CDR3 residues: CATKSRGGQETQYF. The DNA of the CDR3 is TGTGCCACCAAATCGCGGGGGGGTCAAGAGACCCAGTACTTC.

There are a few counts of this clonotype. The rearrangement uses TRBV6-1 and TRBJ2-1, with D possibly matching TRBD1 (6 bases). This CDR3 is built from 18 residues. Trimming left V 5 bases short and J 2 bases short, with 22 bases between. Looked up from germline, CDR1 is MNHNS and CDR2 is SASEGT. This chain's CDR3 is CASSPPRRTVLTYNEQFF. The CDR3 DNA reads as TGTGCCAGCAGTCCGCCCCGGAGGACAGTTTTGACCTACAATGAGCAGTTCTTC.

The chain couples TRBV20-1 to TRBJ2-1; TRBD2 matches 7 bases. J lost 9 bases, V lost 5 bases, and 13 bases had no gene match. CDR1 and CDR2 from the germline V gene are DFQATT and SNEGSKA (reference sequence). The CDR3 is 14 residues long. The CDR3 loop is CSASVSRGGGEQFF. DNA of the CDR3: TGCAGTGCTTCGGTATCGCGCGGGGGAGGTGAGCAGTTCTTC.

This clonotype showed up just a few times. This chain uses TRBV6-1 with TRBJ2-5; D is unresolved. The CDR3 runs to 13 residues. Per germline, CDR1 MNHNS and CDR2 SASEGT. With 6 bases removed from V and 1 base from J, the gap between germline ends came to 9 bases. CDR3 sequence (DNA): TGTGCCAGCAGACCTCGACCCCAAGAGACCCAGTACTTC. Translation gives CASRPRPQETQYF.

This clonotype was detected many times. The chain employs TRBV9 and TRBJ2-5, with D uncertain. Trimming took off 4 bases at V and 1 base at J, with 11 bases between the two ends. Germline assignment: CDR1 SGDLS and CDR2 YYNGEE. The CDR3 is made up of 14 amino acids. This CDR3 is CASSLGPTQETQYF. For the CDR3, the DNA is TGTGCCAGCAGCCTCGGACCAACCCAAGAGACCCAGTACTTC.